The source of this T cell receptor beta chain is a study of technical replicates of blood from a handful of donors. Profiling relied on immunoSEQ multiplex PCR, and the TCRdb table lists in-frame clones only, not all of them. The data show more than 95,000 clones, with roughly 96% seen just once and around 0.21% held by the top ten. This CDR3 region has 17 residues. Looked up from germline, CDR1 is SGHTA and CDR2 is FQGNSA. The V end was cut by 8 bases, the J end by 0 bases, with 21 bases between. The TCR comes from a human donor in good health. Specimen: T cells isolated from PBMCs. The J gene is TRBJ2-3, the V gene TRBV7-2, with D possibly TRBD1 on 6 matching bases. CDR3 loop: CASPPRGRGPSTDTQYF. The CDR3 DNA follows: TGTGCCAGCCCCCCGAGGGGCAGGGGTCCCAGCACAGATACGCAGTATTTT. The complete variable domain, with remaining parts taken from reference TRBV7-2 and TRBJ2-3, reads GAGVSQSPSNKVTEKGKDVELRCDPISGHTALYWYRQSLGQGLEFLIYFQGNSAPDKSGLPSDRFSAERTGGSVSTLTIQRTQQEDSAVYLCASPPRGRGPSTDTQYFGPGTRLTVL.